Sequencing of this T cell receptor (beta chain) was carried out in a study of CD8+CD57+ T cells in acquired aplastic anemia. J lost 7 bases, V lost 6 bases, and 5 bases had no gene match. This CDR3 is built from 13 residues. Germline V gene data show CDR1 as MNHNS and CDR2 as SASEGT. Before being chosen for sequencing, patients had shown CD8+CD57+ cell expansion by flow cytometry. For CDR3 and TCR beta VDJ profiling, genomic DNA was the template used. Each CDR3 protein gets one entry after TCRdb re-called the reads with MiXCR. The table records 150,000 to 200,000 distinct CDR3 sequences, more than 45% of them present only once.

The clonotype originates from a human donor with aplastic anemia. The chain has TRBV6-1 and TRBJ2-2; TRBD1 matches at 7 bases. Source material: sorted CD4+, CD8+, or CD8+CD57+ T cells (not recorded which) from PBMCs. Written as DNA, the CDR3 is TGTGCCAGCAGCCTGACAGGGAACGGGGAGCTGTTTTTT. Residues: CASSLTGNGELFF.